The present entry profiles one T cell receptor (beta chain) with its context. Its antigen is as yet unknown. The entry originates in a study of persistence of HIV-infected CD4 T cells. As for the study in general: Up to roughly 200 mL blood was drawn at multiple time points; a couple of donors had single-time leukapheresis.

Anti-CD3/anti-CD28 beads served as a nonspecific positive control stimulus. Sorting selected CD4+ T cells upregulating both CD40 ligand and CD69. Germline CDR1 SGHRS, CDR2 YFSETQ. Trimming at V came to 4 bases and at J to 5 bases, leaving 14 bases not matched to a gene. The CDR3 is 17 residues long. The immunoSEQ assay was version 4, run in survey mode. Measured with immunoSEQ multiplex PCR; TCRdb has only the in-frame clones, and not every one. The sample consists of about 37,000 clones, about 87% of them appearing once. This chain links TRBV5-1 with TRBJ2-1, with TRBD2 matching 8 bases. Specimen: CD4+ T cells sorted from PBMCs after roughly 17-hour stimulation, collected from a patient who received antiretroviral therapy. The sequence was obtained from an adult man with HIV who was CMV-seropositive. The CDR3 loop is CASSQTSGPRGHNEQFF. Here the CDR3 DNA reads TGCGCCAGCAGCCAAACTAGCGGTCCTAGGGGCCACAATGAGCAGTTCTTC. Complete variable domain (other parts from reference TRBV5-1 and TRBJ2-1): KAGVTQTPRYLIKTRGQQVTLSCSPISGHRSVSWYQQTPGQGLQFLFEYFSETQRNKGNFPGRFSGRQFSNSRSEMNVSTLELGDSALYLCASSQTSGPRGHNEQFFGPGTRLTVL.